This note documents a single T cell receptor beta chain sequence. This sample was included in a study of blood T cell repertoires in COVID-19. Turning to the study itself: Samples taken during acute and convalescent COVID-19 were collected in the United States, Italy and Spain. From T cells, B-cell-depleted T cells, or PBMCs came the material, which was cDNA or gDNA.

Germline CDR1 LGHNA, CDR2 YSLEER. The CDR3 loop spans 13 amino acids. Trimming stripped 1 base from V and 4 bases from J, with 5 bases between. Method: immunoSEQ multiplex PCR; TCRdb's copy keeps in-frame clones and lacks some. Among approximately 300,000 clones listed, around four fifths were seen once. This TCR was sampled from a woman between 45 and 65 years old with acute or convalescent COVID-19. The chain uses TRBV4-3 and TRBJ1-5; TRBD1 might be the D (5 bases). The sequenced material came from peripheral blood. CDR3 bases: TGCGCCAGCAGCCAAGGACAGAATCAGCCCCAGCATTTT. Protein product: CASSQGQNQPQHF.